This T cell receptor beta chain was recovered during a study of T cell repertoires in cytomegalovirus infection. The study's findings and limits: Dominating the ex vivo response were HLA-C-restricted CMV-specific TCR beta clonotypes.

This clonotype was picked up a small number of times. Its antigen remains unidentified. MiXCR, run by TCRdb on the reads, gives a single entry per CDR3 protein. The table shows 800,000 to 950,000 distinct CDR3 sequences, with 30% to 35% occurring only once. The sequences come from cultured CD8+ T cells from PBMCs, collected from culture after CMV antigen stimulation. This TCR was recovered from a human donor in good health (CMV status not recorded). Some clones in this sample may be carry-over from other donors' samples.

In DNA, the CDR3 is TGCGCCAGCAGCCTCGCGACAGGTTTGCAGACCCAGTACTTC. Its translation: CASSLATGLQTQYF. J is TRBJ2-5 and V is TRBV4-1, with D maybe TRBD1 (6 bases). V lost 4 bases and J 6 bases, leaving 15 bases between the germline ends. The CDR3 runs to 14 residues. Germline V gene data show CDR1 as MGHRA and CDR2 as YSYEKL.